These T cell receptor beta chains were read from a single sample in a study of T-cell memory formation after mild COVID-19. One entry per CDR3 protein, called by TCRdb with MiXCR from the 5' RACE reads. The profile shows about 470,000 distinct CDR3 sequences, 15% to 20% of them singletons. The sequenced material came from PBMCs or a T cell subset sorted from them (not recorded which). The receptors stem from an adult woman who had mild COVID-19 (a few samples of this study predate the infection). Cell type and time point are not known. Both conserved end residues are part of each CDR3. Fields, in order: J gene, clone size, D gene, V gene, CDR3 length, CDR3 DNA, CDR3 protein. A D gene is named only where the DNA matches it firmly. Clone size is not always given. Where it is, it says once, few, many or a class for expanded clones.

TRBJ2-3 few . TRBV24-1 17 TGTGCCACCAGTGACACCTCCCGCTACCATGGCACAGATACGCAGTATTTT CATSDTSRYHGTDTQYF
TRBJ2-1 few TRBD1 TRBV7-9 17 TGTGCCAGCAGCTTCCTCCCGGGACCCAGGGGGTACAATGAGCAGTTCTTC CASSFLPGPRGYNEQFF
TRBJ1-5 many . TRBV5-5 12 TGTGCCAGCAGCTTGGGGTCCCAGCCCCAGCATTTT CASSLGSQPQHF
TRBJ2-7 . TRBD2 TRBV4-2 15 TGTGCCAGCAGCCGAAGGGCTAGCGGAAGTCTGGGGCAGTACTTC CASSRRASGSLGQYF
TRBJ2-5 few TRBD2 TRBV5-5 16 TGTGCCAGCAGCCCACTAGCGGGAAACCCAGCAGAGACCCAGTACTTC CASSPLAGNPAETQYF
TRBJ2-5 few . TRBV9 14 TGTGCCAGCAGCGTAGATACCAGCTCAGAGACCCAGTACTTC CASSVDTSSETQYF
TRBJ2-3 . . TRBV7-9 14 TGTGCCAGCAGTTCTGCCCGGGGCACAGATACGCAGTATTTT CASSSARGTDTQYF
TRBJ1-1 . . TRBV20-1 13 TGCAGTGCTCCCCGGGGGGCAGGGCGTGAAGCTTTCTTT CSAPRGAGREAFF
TRBJ1-2 few . TRBV29-1 13 TGCAGCGTTGCCCGGACAGTTGGATATGGCTACACCTTC CSVARTVGYGYTF
TRBJ2-2 few . TRBV27 14 TGTGCCAGCAGTTTACACTCAGGGGCCGGGGAGCTGTTTTTT CASSLHSGAGELFF
TRBJ2-1 . TRBD2 TRBV6-5 15 TGTGCCAGCAGGGCAGCGGGAGGGTCCTACAATGAGCAGTTCTTC CASRAAGGSYNEQFF
TRBJ2-1 few . TRBV6-1 12 TGTGCCAGCAGTGATACAGGGTTTGAGCAGTTCTTC CASSDTGFEQFF
TRBJ2-1 few . TRBV7-2 14 TGTGCCAGCAGCCAGGACTACTCCTACAATGAGCAGTTCTTC CASSQDYSYNEQFF
TRBJ1-2 few . TRBV7-2 14 TGTGCCAGCCGTCAACCCGGGGCAGGCTATGGCTACACCTTC CASRQPGAGYGYTF
TRBJ1-2 . . TRBV20-1 13 TGCAGTGCTAGAGCCCCGGTTAACTATGGCTACACCTTC CSARAPVNYGYTF
TRBJ2-3 medium-sized . TRBV7-3 14 TGTGCCAGCAGCCCGGGTCCTGCCACAGATACGCAGTATTTT CASSPGPATDTQYF
TRBJ2-1 few TRBD2 TRBV7-9 14 TGTGCCAGCAGCAAGACTAGCGGATACAATGAGCAGTTCTTC CASSKTSGYNEQFF
TRBJ1-2 few . TRBV12-3/TRBV12-4 13 TGTGCCAGCAGCCAGACAGCTAACTATGGCTACACCTTC CASSQTANYGYTF
TRBJ2-7 . . TRBV6-2/TRBV6-3 13 TGTGCCAGCAGTCTCAACTCTCCCTACGAGCAGTACTTC CASSLNSPYEQYF
TRBJ2-3 . TRBD2 TRBV7-7 15 TGTGCCAGCAGCCCCCTCGGGGGGGCAGGAGATACGCAGTATTTT CASSPLGGAGDTQYF
TRBJ1-1 few . TRBV12-3/TRBV12-4 11 TGTGCCAGCAGTCTCGGGACACCAGCTTTCTTT CASSLGTPAFF
TRBJ2-4 few . TRBV25-1 10 TGTGCCAGCAGTGAACCGGCCAACCGCTTC CASSEPANRF
TRBJ1-2 . . TRBV9 14 TGTGCCAGCAGCACACGGACGATGAACTATGGCTACACCTTC CASSTRTMNYGYTF
TRBJ2-5 . TRBD2 TRBV7-6 17 TGTGCCAGCAGCACGGGACTAGCGGGGGGGCCATCGGAGACCCAGTACTTC CASSTGLAGGPSETQYF
TRBJ1-6 few . TRBV12-3/TRBV12-4 14 TGTGCCAGCAGTTTATTCAGGAAAGGGTCACCCCTCCACTTT CASSLFRKGSPLHF
TRBJ1-2 few . TRBV6-2/TRBV6-3 15 TGTGCCAGCAGTGCGACTGCATACCGGGACTATGGCTACACCTTC CASSATAYRDYGYTF
TRBJ2-6 . . TRBV6-5 16 TGTGCCAGCAGTTACCAAGGGGCTACTGGGGCCAACGTCCTGACTTTC CASSYQGATGANVLTF
TRBJ2-1 many . TRBV27 14 TGTGCCAGCAGTCCGGGCCCTCGGTACAATGAGCAGTTCTTC CASSPGPRYNEQFF
TRBJ2-1 many . TRBV7-2 15 TGTGCCAGCAGCGTTCCCCCGAACTCCTACAATGAGCAGTTCTTC CASSVPPNSYNEQFF
TRBJ1-1 few TRBD1 TRBV18 17 TGTGCCAGCTCACCTCAGGGACAGGGGGCGACGGGAACTGAAGCTTTCTTT CASSPQGQGATGTEAFF
TRBJ2-3 . . TRBV15 14 TGTGCCACCAGGGCAGGACTTGTTTATTATACGCAGTATTTT CATRAGLVYYTQYF